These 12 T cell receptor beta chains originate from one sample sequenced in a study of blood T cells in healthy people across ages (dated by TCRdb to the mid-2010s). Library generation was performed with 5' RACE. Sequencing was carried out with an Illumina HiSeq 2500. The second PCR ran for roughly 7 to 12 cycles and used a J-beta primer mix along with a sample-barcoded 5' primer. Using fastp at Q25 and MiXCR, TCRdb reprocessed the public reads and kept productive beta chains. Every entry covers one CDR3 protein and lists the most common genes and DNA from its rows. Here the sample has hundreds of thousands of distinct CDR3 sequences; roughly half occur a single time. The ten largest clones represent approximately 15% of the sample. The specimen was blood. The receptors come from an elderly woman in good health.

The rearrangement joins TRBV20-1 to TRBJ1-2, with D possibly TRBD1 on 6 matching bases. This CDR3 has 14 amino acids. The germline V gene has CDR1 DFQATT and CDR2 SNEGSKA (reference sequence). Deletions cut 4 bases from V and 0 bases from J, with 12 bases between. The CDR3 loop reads CSATPGAPNYGYTF. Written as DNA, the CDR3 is TGCAGTGCTACCCCAGGGGCGCCTAACTATGGCTACACCTTC.

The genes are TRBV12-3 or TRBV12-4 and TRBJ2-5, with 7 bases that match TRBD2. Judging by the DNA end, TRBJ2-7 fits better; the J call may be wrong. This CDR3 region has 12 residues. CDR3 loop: CASRAGLSEQYF. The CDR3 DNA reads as TGTGCCAGCAGAGCGGGGCTGAGCGAGCAGTACTTC.

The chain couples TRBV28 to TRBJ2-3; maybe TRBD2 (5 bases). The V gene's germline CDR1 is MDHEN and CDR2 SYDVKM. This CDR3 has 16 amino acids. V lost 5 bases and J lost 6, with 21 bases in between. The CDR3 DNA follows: TGTGCCAGCAGTCTCCCCGGGATCTTCACCCGGGATACGCAGTATTTT. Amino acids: CASSLPGIFTRDTQYF.

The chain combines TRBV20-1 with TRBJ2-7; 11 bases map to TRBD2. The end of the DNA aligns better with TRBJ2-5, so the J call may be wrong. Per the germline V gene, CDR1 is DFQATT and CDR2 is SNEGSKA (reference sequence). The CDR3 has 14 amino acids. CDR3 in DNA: TGCAGTGCTAGCGGTAGCGGGAGGGTGGAGACCCAGTACTTC. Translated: CSASGSGRVETQYF.

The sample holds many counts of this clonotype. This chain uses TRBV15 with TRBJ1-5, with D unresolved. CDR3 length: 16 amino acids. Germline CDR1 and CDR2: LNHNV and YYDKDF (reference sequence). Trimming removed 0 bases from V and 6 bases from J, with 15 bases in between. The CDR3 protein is CATSRDRPSRVQPQHF. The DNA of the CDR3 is TGTGCCACCAGCAGAGATCGCCCCTCGCGGGTTCAGCCCCAGCATTTT.

CDR3 sequence: CSARDRVGRDTQYF. In DNA form, the CDR3 reads TGCAGTGCTAGAGACCGGGTGGGTAGGGATACGCAGTATTTT. This chain connects TRBV20-1 to TRBJ2-3; D uncertain. Trimming left V 0 bases short and J 6 bases short, with 13 bases between. CDR1 is DFQATT, CDR2 SNEGSKA, per germline (reference sequence). The CDR3 consists of 14 residues.

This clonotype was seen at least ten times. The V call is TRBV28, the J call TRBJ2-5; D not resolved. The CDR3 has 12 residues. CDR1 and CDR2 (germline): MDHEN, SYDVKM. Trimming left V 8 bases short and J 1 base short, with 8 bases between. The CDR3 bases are TGTGCCAGCTGCAGAGCCCAAGAGACCCAGTACTTC. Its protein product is CASCRAQETQYF.

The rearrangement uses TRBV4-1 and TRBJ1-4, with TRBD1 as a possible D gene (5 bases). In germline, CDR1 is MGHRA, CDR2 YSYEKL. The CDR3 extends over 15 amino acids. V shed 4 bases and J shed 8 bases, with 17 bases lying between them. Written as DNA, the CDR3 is TGCGCCAGCAGCCTCGTAGGTTCAGGGATCGAAAAACTGTTTTTT. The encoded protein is CASSLVGSGIEKLFF.

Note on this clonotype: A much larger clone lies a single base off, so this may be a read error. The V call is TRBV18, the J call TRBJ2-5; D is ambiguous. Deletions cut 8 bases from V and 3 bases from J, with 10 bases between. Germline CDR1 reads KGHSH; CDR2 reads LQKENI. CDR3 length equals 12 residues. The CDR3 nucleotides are TGTGCCAGCGCCCCAAGGAAAGAGACCCAGTACTTC. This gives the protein CASAPRKETQYF.

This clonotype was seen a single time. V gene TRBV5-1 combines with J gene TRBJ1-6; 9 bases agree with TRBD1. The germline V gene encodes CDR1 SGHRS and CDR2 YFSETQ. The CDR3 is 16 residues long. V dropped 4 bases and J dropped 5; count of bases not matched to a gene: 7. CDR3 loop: CASSPAGQGNNSPLHF. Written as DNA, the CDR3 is TGCGCCAGCAGCCCCGCCGGACAGGGGAATAATTCACCCCTCCACTTT.

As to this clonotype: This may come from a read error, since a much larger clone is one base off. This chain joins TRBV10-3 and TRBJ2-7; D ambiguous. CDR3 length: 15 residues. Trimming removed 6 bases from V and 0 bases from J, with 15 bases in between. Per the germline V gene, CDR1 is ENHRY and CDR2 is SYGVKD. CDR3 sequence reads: CAIRNLNQVSYEQYF. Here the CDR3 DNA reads TGTGCCATCAGAAACCTAAATCAGGTCTCCTACGAGCAGTACTTC.

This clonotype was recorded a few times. CDR3: CASSLVGQGAFYEQYF. CDR3 in DNA: TGCGCCAGCAGCTTGGTGGGACAGGGGGCCTTCTATGAGCAGTACTTC. This chain connects TRBV5-1 to TRBJ2-4, with 12 bases fitting TRBD1. CDR3 length: 16 residues. V shed 0 bases and J 13 bases; nucleotides not matched to a gene: 11. Germline loops: CDR1 SGHRS, CDR2 YFSETQ.